These 23 T cell receptor beta chains were all obtained from the same sample, sequenced in a study of blood T cell repertoires in COVID-19. Measured with immunoSEQ multiplex PCR; TCRdb has only the in-frame clones, and not every one. The sample holds about 300,000 clones, about 88% seen once. The sample consisted of peripheral blood. All receptors derive from a human donor with COVID-19, enrolled during active disease. The donor label of this sample is uncertain.

The CDR3 sequence: CASSQNDRVPVRYTF. Written as DNA, the CDR3 is TGCGCCAGCAGTCAAAACGACAGGGTACCTGTACGCTACACCTTC. The chain carries TRBV23-1 and TRBJ1-2, with 7 nucleotides matching TRBD1. TRBV23-1 is an open reading frame, and its role is uncertain. J lost 9 bases, V lost 2 bases, and 12 bases had no gene match. This CDR3 comprises 15 residues.

This chain links TRBV7-8 with TRBJ2-7; 9 nucleotides match TRBD2. J was trimmed by 0 bases and V by 5 bases; bases with no gene match: 8. There are 16 residues in the CDR3. Germline CDR1 SGHVS, CDR2 FQNEAQ. CDR3 coding DNA: TGTGCCAGCAGCCGAACCCGACTAGCGGCCTCCTACGAGCAGTACTTC. Residues: CASSRTRLAASYEQYF.

This clone has just one count. The chain uses TRBV9 and TRBJ2-1, with TRBD2 matching 11 bases. The J segment lost 4 bases and the V segment lost 2 bases, leaving 2 bases of the junction unmatched. The length of the CDR3 is 15 residues. Germline lookup yields CDR1 SGDLS and CDR2 YYNGEE. As DNA, the CDR3 is TGTGCCAGCAGCGTGACTAGCGGGAAGTACAATGAGCAGTTCTTC. Translation: CASSVTSGKYNEQFF.

V is TRBV30 and J is TRBJ2-5, with 9 bases lining up with TRBD2. The CDR3 runs 15 residues. Germline CDR1 GTSNPN, CDR2 SVGIG (reference sequence). The trim removed 8 bases at V and 5 bases at J, leaving 15 bases unmatched. CDR3: CATSQGAGGYETQYF. The CDR3 nucleotides are TGTGCCACCTCACAAGGGGCGGGAGGGTATGAGACCCAGTACTTC. The full variable domain, completed using reference TRBV30 and TRBJ2-5, is SQTIHQWPATLVQPVGSPLSLECTVEGTSNPNLYWYRQAAGRGLQLLFYSVGIGQISSEVPQNLSASRPQDRQFILSSKKLLLSDSGFYLCATSQGAGGYETQYFGPGTRLLVL.

The genes are TRBV4-3 and TRBJ1-4, with D maybe TRBD1 (5 bases). This CDR3 comprises 17 residues. The V gene's germline CDR1 is LGHNA and CDR2 YSLEER. The V gene lost 0 bases and the J gene lost 5 bases, with 16 bases spanning the gap. In DNA, the CDR3 is TGCGCCAGCAGCCAAGACGTACCGACCGGGGGAAATGAAAAACTGTTTTTT. It is translated as CASSQDVPTGGNEKLFF.

The chain couples TRBV6-5 to TRBJ1-2; 7 bases are a match to TRBD1. With 4 bases clipped from V and 4 bases from J, the junction kept 9 bases outside the gene matches. This CDR3 comprises 15 residues. Per the germline V gene, CDR1 is MNHEY and CDR2 is SVGAGI. The CDR3 region is CASSLQGQISYGYTF. The CDR3 DNA sequence: TGTGCCAGCAGTTTACAGGGGCAAATAAGCTATGGCTACACCTTC.

The chain has TRBV25-1 and TRBJ2-5; 10 nucleotides line up with TRBD2. V lost 3 bases, J lost 5 bases, and 6 bases stayed unmatched. This CDR3 has 15 amino acids. Germline CDR1 is MGHDK and CDR2 is SYGVNS. DNA for the CDR3: TGTGCCAGCAGTGAGCATAGCGGGAGGCCCGAGACCCAGTACTTC. It specifies CASSEHSGRPETQYF.

The V and J genes are TRBV28 and TRBJ2-7; 7 nucleotides match TRBD2. The J segment lost 3 bases and the V segment lost 6 bases, leaving 2 bases of the junction unmatched. Germline CDR1 and CDR2: MDHEN and SYDVKM. CDR3 length: 12 amino acids. The CDR3: CASRASGYEQYF. The DNA for the CDR3 is TGTGCCAGCAGGGCTAGCGGCTACGAGCAGTACTTC.

V and J are TRBV9 and TRBJ1-6; D uncertain. The V gene lost 0 bases and the J gene lost 9 bases, with 7 bases spanning the gap. Germline V gene data show CDR1 as SGDLS and CDR2 as YYNGEE. The CDR3 runs 13 residues. CDR3 DNA: TGTGCCAGCAGCGTAGAAGCAGGTTCACCCCTCCACTTT. This gives the protein CASSVEAGSPLHF.

This clone was found a few times. The rearrangement links TRBV2 to TRBJ1-6, with 10 bases fitting TRBD1. The germline CDR1 and CDR2 sequences are SNHLY and FYNNEI. This CDR3 has 15 amino acids. The junction had 4 bases not matched to a gene; V was cut back by 4 bases and J by 7 bases. This CDR3 is CASSGLGQGNSPLHF. The DNA of the CDR3 is TGTGCCAGCAGTGGACTGGGACAGGGGAATTCACCCCTCCACTTT.

CDR3 nucleotides: TGTGCCAGCAGTGTAACAGGACTAGAAAGCACAGATACGCAGTATTTT. It translates to CASSVTGLESTDTQYF. The chain carries TRBV6-1 and TRBJ2-3, with 7 positions matching TRBD2. The CDR3 is 16 amino acids. V gave up 4 bases and J gave up 0 bases; unmatched junction bases: 7. Per the germline V gene, CDR1 is MNHNS and CDR2 is SASEGT.

Worth noting for this clone: Other nucleotide sequences in the sample specify the same CDR3. The chain recombines TRBV2 with TRBJ2-1; 7 bases are shared with TRBD2. This CDR3 has 15 amino acids. Germline values: CDR1 SNHLY, CDR2 FYNNEI. V lost 3 bases, J lost 6 bases, and 8 bases stayed unmatched. The CDR3 loop reads CASSEVAGVSNEQFF. The DNA for the CDR3 is TGTGCCAGCAGTGAGGTGGCGGGAGTGAGCAATGAGCAGTTCTTC.

This clone has only one observation. The V gene is TRBV19, the J gene TRBJ1-4, with 9 bases lining up with TRBD1. The V gene's germline CDR1 is LNHDA and CDR2 SQIVND (reference sequence). This CDR3 spans 14 amino acids. The V and J ends lost 6 bases and 5 bases, in that order; junction bases with no gene match: 4. In nucleotides, the CDR3 is TGTGCCAGTAGGGGGACAGGGAGGAATGAAAAACTGTTTTTT. The encoded protein is CASRGTGRNEKLFF. Filled out from reference TRBV19 and TRBJ1-4, the complete variable domain reads DGGITQSPKYLFRKEGQNVTLSCEQNLNHDAMYWYRQDPGQGLRLIYYSQIVNDFQKGDIAEGYSVSREKKESFPLTVTSAQKNPTAFYLCASRGTGRNEKLFFGSGTQLSVL.

The chain recombines TRBV7-2 with TRBJ2-2, with D possibly being TRBD2 (6 bases). The CDR3 length is 16 residues. V shed 1 base and J shed 4 bases, with 13 bases lying between them. Germline V lookup: CDR1 SGHTA, CDR2 FQGNSA. The CDR3 protein is CASSLDSGSGTGELFF. For the CDR3, the DNA is TGTGCCAGCAGCTTAGACTCCGGGAGCGGCACCGGGGAGCTGTTTTTT.

The rearrangement uses TRBV6-2 or TRBV6-3 and TRBJ2-7; 13 bases line up with TRBD2. Germline V gene data show CDR1 as MNHEY and CDR2 as SVGEGT. The CDR3 consists of 14 residues. J gave up 5 bases and V 4 bases, and 2 bases lay outside the gene matches. CDR3 region: CASSWGTSGNEQYF. CDR3 sequence (DNA): TGTGCCAGCAGTTGGGGGACTAGCGGGAACGAGCAGTACTTC.

The CDR3, as DNA: TGTGCCAGCAACCGACTAGCGGGAAGGGAGGCCCAGTACTTC. It specifies CASNRLAGREAQYF. This rearrangement joins TRBV3-1 (or the pseudogene TRBV3-2) to TRBJ2-5, with 11 bases aligning to TRBD2. Germline V lookup: CDR1 LGHDT, CDR2 YNNKEL (reference sequence). Trimming removed 7 bases from V and 9 bases from J; junction bases left unmatched: 10. The CDR3 is 14 amino acids.

This chain joins TRBV19 and TRBJ2-1; D perhaps matches TRBD2 (5 bases). V was pared by 6 bases and J by 14 bases, with 14 bases between. Germline V gene data show CDR1 as LNHDA and CDR2 as SQIVND (reference sequence). CDR3 length: 11 amino acids. Here the CDR3 DNA reads TGTGCCAGTAGAGCCGGGATAGAAGAGTTCTTC. This sequence encodes CASRAGIEEFF. The complete variable domain, with remaining parts taken from reference TRBV19 and TRBJ2-1, reads DGGITQSPKYLFRKEGQNVTLSCEQNLNHDAMYWYRQDPGQGLRLIYYSQIVNDFQKGDIAEGYSVSREKKESFPLTVTSAQKNPTAFYLCASRAGIEEFFGPGTRLTVL.

This rearrangement joins TRBV9 to TRBJ1-3; TRBD1 agrees at 7 bases. Losses at the gene ends were 0 bases for V and 3 bases for J; bases not matched to a gene: 6. CDR3 length: 16 residues. CDR1 and CDR2 (germline): SGDLS, YYNGEE. In DNA, the CDR3 is TGTGCCAGCAGCGTAGGCCAGGGGGATTTTGGAAACACCATATATTTT. Protein sequence: CASSVGQGDFGNTIYF.

The chain combines TRBV28 with TRBJ1-1; D remains unclear. The CDR3 runs 13 residues. Trimming took 6 bases from V and 11 from J, leaving 19 bases between them. The germline V gene encodes CDR1 MDHEN and CDR2 SYDVKM. The chain's CDR3 is CASSTRTPLRAFF. CDR3 DNA sequence: TGTGCCAGCAGCACGAGGACTCCCCTGAGGGCTTTCTTT.

This chain joins TRBV6-1 and TRBJ2-2; possibly TRBD2 for D (5 bases). This CDR3 spans 17 amino acids. Deletions cut 2 bases from V and 4 bases from J, with 17 bases between. Looked up from germline, CDR1 is MNHNS and CDR2 is SASEGT. The CDR3 region has the DNA TGTGCCAGCAGTGAACTCGGGGTGTCAAGCACCACCGGGGAGCTGTTTTTT. This codes for CASSELGVSSTTGELFF.

The rearrangement links TRBV11-2 to TRBJ1-2, with 9 bases aligning to TRBD1. Germline V CDR1 and CDR2: SGHAT, FQNNGV. V gave up 5 bases and J gave up 5 bases; unmatched junction bases: 6. This CDR3 spans 14 amino acids. CDR3 residues: CASSGGTGIYGYTF. CDR3 nucleotides: TGTGCCAGCAGCGGCGGGACAGGGATTTATGGCTACACCTTC.

The V gene is TRBV28, the J gene TRBJ1-3, with 11 bases that match TRBD1. The CDR3 contains 15 residues. After removal of 6 bases from V and 4 bases from J, the junction contained 5 bases not matched to a gene. The germline V gene has CDR1 MDHEN and CDR2 SYDVKM. As DNA, the CDR3 is TGTGCCAGCAGGGACAGGGGGCTTGGAGGAAACACCATATATTTT. Its translation is CASRDRGLGGNTIYF.

The CDR3 loop reads CASSPGTGGFASNQPQHF. CDR3 coding DNA: TGTGCCAGCTCACCCGGGACAGGGGGGTTCGCAAGCAATCAGCCCCAGCATTTT. The chain carries TRBV18 and TRBJ1-5; 11 bases are a match to TRBD1. CDR3 size: 18 residues. CDR1 is KGHSH and CDR2 is LQKENI in the germline V gene. The J segment lost 1 base and the V segment lost 3 bases, leaving 8 bases of the junction unmatched.